These 7 T cell receptor beta chains were all obtained from the same sample, sequenced in a study of control samples from healthy donors and cancer patients. Produced via immunoSEQ multiplex PCR; TCRdb's table is partial and in-frame only. The data show 80,000 or so clones, with 94% seen just once and around 6.5% held by the top ten. Sequencing was carried out using blood. The receptors derive from a woman aged 40-49 years in good health.

The J gene is TRBJ2-2, the V gene TRBV28, with D hard to call. Trimming took off 7 bases at V and 4 bases at J, with 7 bases between the two ends. The germline V gene has CDR1 MDHEN and CDR2 SYDVKM. The CDR3 loop spans 12 amino acids. The CDR3 DNA sequence: TGTGCCAGCACCCTCTCCACCGGGGAGCTGTTTTTT. This codes for CASTLSTGELFF.

This sequence joins TRBV28 and TRBJ1-5; D ambiguous. This CDR3 contains 13 residues. Germline V gene sequence: CDR1 MDHEN, CDR2 SYDVKM. V lost 5 bases, J lost 11 bases, and 16 bases lay in between. This CDR3 reads CASSPPLAESQHF. DNA of the CDR3: TGTGCCAGCAGTCCTCCGTTGGCAGAGTCCCAGCATTTT.

This clone was counted a few times. This chain connects TRBV28 to TRBJ1-1; D call uncertain. This CDR3 has 15 residues. Germline V gene data show CDR1 as MDHEN and CDR2 as SYDVKM. The V and J ends lost 8 bases and 6 bases respectively, with 22 bases between them. The CDR3 DNA reads TGTGCCAGCCTGTCGGACGGAGAGGGAGTTGCTGAAGCTTTCTTT. It translates to CASLSDGEGVAEAFF.

The chain joins TRBV6-1 to TRBJ2-7; 9 nucleotides line up with TRBD1. V was pared by 2 bases and J by 3 bases, with 8 bases of the junction left unmatched. CDR1 and CDR2 from the germline V gene are MNHNS and SASEGT. CDR3 size: 16 residues. The CDR3 DNA is TGTGCCAGCAGTGAACTGACAGGGGGGAATTTCTACGAGCAGTACTTC. Translated, it gives CASSELTGGNFYEQYF.

V usage is TRBV11-2 and J usage is TRBJ2-3; 7 positions agree with TRBD2. The CDR3 consists of 14 residues. V shed 1 base, J shed 5 bases, and the junction held 3 bases outside the gene matches. Germline V gives CDR1 SGHAT, CDR2 FQNNGV. The CDR3, as DNA: TGTGCCAGCAGCTTAGGGCTAGCGGTAGATACGCAGTATTTT. Translated, it gives CASSLGLAVDTQYF.

The V and J genes are TRBV4-1 and TRBJ2-7, with D tentatively TRBD2 (6 bases). V was cut by 1 base and J by 0 bases, with 16 bases left in between. This CDR3 has 17 residues. Germline V lookup: CDR1 MGHRA, CDR2 YSYEKL. The DNA of the CDR3 is TGCGCCAGCAGCCAAGGGGTCGCCGGGAGTATCTCCTACGAGCAGTACTTC. This sequence encodes CASSQGVAGSISYEQYF.

The chain uses TRBV28 and TRBJ2-1, with 7 bases fitting TRBD2. J was trimmed by 10 bases and V by 3 bases; bases with no gene match: 6. This CDR3 is built from 13 residues. From germline, CDR1 is MDHEN and CDR2 SYDVKM. This CDR3 is CASSFFGGSEQFF. In DNA form, the CDR3 reads TGTGCCAGCAGTTTTTTCGGGGGGTCCGAGCAGTTCTTC.